This TCR beta chain was captured by sequencing in a study of CD8+CD57+ T cells in acquired aplastic anemia. Sequencing involved patients with CD8+CD57+ cell expansion previously shown by flow cytometry. CDR3 and TCR beta VDJ profiling relied on genomic DNA as the template. One entry per CDR3 protein, called by TCRdb with MiXCR from the reads. Of 150,000 to 200,000 distinct CDR3 sequences listed, around half are singletons. The CDR3 spans 13 residues. The germline V gene has CDR1 SGHTA and CDR2 FQGNSA. Trimming left V 5 bases short and J 5 bases short, with 12 bases between. V usage is TRBV7-2 and J usage is TRBJ1-2; tentatively, D is TRBD1 (5 bases). This sequence was found in a human donor with aplastic anemia. The source material was sorted CD4+, CD8+, or CD8+CD57+ T cells (not recorded which) from PBMCs. In DNA, the CDR3 is TGTGCCAGCAGCCCGACAGAGGGTTATGGCTACACCTTC. Protein sequence: CASSPTEGYGYTF.